The source of this T cell receptor (beta chain) is a study of quantifying T cell responses using KT2 cells. Study overall: cDNA was made from DNase-treated RNA using alpha and beta constant primers. Study-wide results and limits: Counts of KT2 alpha and beta sequences rose linearly with the number of KT2 cells added.

Remarks on this clonotype: What it binds is unknown.

Known numbers of the T cell clone KT2 were added to PBMC. An oligo carrying a UMI was ligated to the cDNA 3' end. First-round PCR used 3 to 4 cycles and beta primers RC1.1 and RC1.2 covering TRBC1 and TRBC2. One entry per CDR3 protein results from TCRdb running MiXCR on the UMI-ligation and nested PCR reads. The table includes 50,000 to 70,000 distinct CDR3 sequences, about 12% detected once. This clonotype originated in a human donor. Input material: PBMCs spiked with cells of the T cell clone KT2.

CDR3 sequence (DNA): TGTGCCAGCGCCGCCGGGCTAGTGTCTAGCACAGATACGCAGTATTTT. Amino acids: CASAAGLVSSTDTQYF. The chain carries TRBV12-3 or TRBV12-4 and TRBJ2-3; D not certain. The CDR3 runs 16 residues. V was pared by 8 bases and J by 0 bases, with 18 bases between.